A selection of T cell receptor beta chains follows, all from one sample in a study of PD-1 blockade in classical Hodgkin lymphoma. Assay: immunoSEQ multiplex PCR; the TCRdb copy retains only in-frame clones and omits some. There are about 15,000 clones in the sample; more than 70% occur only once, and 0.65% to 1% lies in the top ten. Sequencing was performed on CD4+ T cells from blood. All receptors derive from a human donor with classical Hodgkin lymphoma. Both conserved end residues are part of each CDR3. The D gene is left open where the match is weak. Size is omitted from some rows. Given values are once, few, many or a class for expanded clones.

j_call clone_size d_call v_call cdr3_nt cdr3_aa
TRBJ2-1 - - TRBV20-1 TGCAGTGCCCCACCCACCCAAGAGCAGTTCTTC CSAPPTQEQFF
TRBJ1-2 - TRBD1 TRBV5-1 TGCGCCAGCAGCTACGGGACAGGGTACTATGGCTACACCTTC CASSYGTGYYGYTF
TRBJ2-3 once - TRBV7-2 TGTGCCAGCAGCTTAGCCCTGGGCACAGATACGCAGTATTTT CASSLALGTDTQYF
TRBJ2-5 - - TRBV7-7 TGTGCCAGCAGCTCCGAGAGGGGTCCGGGGGAGACCCAGTACTTC CASSSERGPGETQYF
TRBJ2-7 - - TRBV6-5 TGTGCCAGCAGTTCGGGGATAGGCTACGAGCAGTACTTC CASSSGIGYEQYF
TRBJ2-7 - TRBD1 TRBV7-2 TGTGCCAGCAGCGGCGGACAGGGGGTAAACGAGCAGTACTTC CASSGGQGVNEQYF
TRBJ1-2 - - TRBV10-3 TGTGCCATCAGTGATGGGAGAACTAACTATGGCTACACCTTC CAISDGRTNYGYTF
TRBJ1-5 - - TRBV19 TGTGCCAGTAGTATAAGGGGTGGCAATCAGCCCCAGCATTTT CASSIRGGNQPQHF
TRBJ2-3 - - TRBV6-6 TGTGCCAGCAGTTCCCAGGTCCCCGTCACAGATACGCAGTATTTT CASSSQVPVTDTQYF
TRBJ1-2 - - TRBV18 TGTGCCAGCTCACCACTTCAGGGAACCAACTATGGCTACACCTTC CASSPLQGTNYGYTF
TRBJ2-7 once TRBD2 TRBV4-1 TGCGCCAGCAGCCAAGATGGCGGGAGGGCCTACGAGCAGTACTTC CASSQDGGRAYEQYF
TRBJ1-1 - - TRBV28 TGTGCCAGCAGTCCTGAAACGGGCCTGAACACTGAAGCTTTCTTT CASSPETGLNTEAFF
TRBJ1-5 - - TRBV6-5 TGTGCCAGCAGTCCTTCCAGGGGCCAGCCCCAGCATTTT CASSPSRGQPQHF
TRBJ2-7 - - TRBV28 TGTGCCAGCAGGGCATCTTTAGGCGGAGCCTCCTACGAGCAGTACTTC CASRASLGGASYEQYF
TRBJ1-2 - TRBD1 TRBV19 TGTGCCAGCGGGTCGACAGGGAGCTATGGCTACACCTTC CASGSTGSYGYTF
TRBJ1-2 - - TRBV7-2 TGTGCCAGCAGCTTAGGCCTACCGAGCAGCTATGGCTACACCTTC CASSLGLPSSYGYTF
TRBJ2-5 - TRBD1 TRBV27 TGTGCCAGCAGTTTAAAACAGGGGGCAGAGACCCAGTACTTC CASSLKQGAETQYF
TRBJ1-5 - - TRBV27 TGTGCCAGCAGGATAGGGACCCCAGCCTATAGCAATCAGCCCCAGCATTTT CASRIGTPAYSNQPQHF
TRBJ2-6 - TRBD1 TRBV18 TGTGCCAGCTCACCGGACAGGGGGTCCAGCTCTGGGGCCAACGTCCTGACTTTC CASSPDRGSSSGANVLTF
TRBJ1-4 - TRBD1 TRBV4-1 TGCGCCAGCAGCCACCGTGGACAGGGTAATGAAAAACTGTTTTTT CASSHRGQGNEKLFF